Included here is one T cell receptor (beta chain) sequence, with context. The data were taken from a study of blood T cell repertoires in COVID-19. Study at large: Sources were T cells, B-cell-depleted T cells, or PBMCs; the material itself was cDNA or gDNA.

Original handling: Quantification of nucleated cells was approximated via reference gene primer amplification. Produced via immunoSEQ multiplex PCR; TCRdb's table is partial and in-frame only. V and J calls and clone size are given by that table; D and trimming were obtained from the DNA. The sample lists around 260,000 clones; about 83% were seen once. This TCR came from a woman aged 45-60 years who had recovered from COVID-19. Material for sequencing was peripheral blood.

The CDR3 region is CASSTTGKLSGNTIYF. The DNA of the CDR3 is TGTGCCAGTAGTACGACAGGGAAACTCTCTGGAAACACCATATATTTT. V is TRBV19 and J is TRBJ1-3; 7 bases agree with TRBD1. CDR3 length: 16 residues. Germline V gene lookup returns CDR1 LNHDA and CDR2 SQIVND (reference sequence). The trim removed 4 bases at V and 0 bases at J, leaving 6 bases unmatched.